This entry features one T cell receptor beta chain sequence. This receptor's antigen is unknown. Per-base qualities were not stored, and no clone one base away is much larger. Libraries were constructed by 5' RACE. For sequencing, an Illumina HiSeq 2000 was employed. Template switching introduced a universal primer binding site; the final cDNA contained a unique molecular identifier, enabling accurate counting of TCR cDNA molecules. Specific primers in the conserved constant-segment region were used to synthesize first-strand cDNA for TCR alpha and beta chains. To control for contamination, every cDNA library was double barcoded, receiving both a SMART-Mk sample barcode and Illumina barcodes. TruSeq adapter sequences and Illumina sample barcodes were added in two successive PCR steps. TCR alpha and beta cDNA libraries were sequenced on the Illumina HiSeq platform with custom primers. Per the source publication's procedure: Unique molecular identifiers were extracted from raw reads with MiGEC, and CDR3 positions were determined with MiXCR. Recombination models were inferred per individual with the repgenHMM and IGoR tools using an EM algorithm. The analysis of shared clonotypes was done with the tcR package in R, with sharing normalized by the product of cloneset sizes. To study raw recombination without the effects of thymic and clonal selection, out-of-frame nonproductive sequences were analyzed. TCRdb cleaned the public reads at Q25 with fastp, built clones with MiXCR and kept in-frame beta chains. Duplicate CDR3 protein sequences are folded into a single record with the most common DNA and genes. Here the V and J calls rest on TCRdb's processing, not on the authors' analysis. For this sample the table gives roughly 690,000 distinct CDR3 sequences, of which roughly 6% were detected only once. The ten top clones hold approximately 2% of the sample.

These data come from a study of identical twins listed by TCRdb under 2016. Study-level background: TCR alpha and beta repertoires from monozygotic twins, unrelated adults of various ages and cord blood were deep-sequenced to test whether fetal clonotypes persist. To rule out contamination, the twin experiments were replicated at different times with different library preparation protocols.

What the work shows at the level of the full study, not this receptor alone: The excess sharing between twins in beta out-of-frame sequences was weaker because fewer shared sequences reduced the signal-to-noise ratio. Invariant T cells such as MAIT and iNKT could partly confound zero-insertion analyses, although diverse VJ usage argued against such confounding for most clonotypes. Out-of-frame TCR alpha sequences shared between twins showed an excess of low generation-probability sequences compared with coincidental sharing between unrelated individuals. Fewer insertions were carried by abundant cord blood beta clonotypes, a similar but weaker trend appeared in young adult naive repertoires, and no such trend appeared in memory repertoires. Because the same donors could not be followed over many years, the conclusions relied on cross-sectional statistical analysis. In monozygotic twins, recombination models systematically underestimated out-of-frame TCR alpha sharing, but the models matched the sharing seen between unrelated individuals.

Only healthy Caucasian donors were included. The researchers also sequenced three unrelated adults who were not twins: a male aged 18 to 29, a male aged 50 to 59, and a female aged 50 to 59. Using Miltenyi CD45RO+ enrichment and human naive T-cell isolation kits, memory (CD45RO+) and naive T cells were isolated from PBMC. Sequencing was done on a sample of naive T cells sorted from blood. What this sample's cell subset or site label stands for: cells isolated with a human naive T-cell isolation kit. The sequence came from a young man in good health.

CDR3 protein: CASTDALASSGANVLTF. The DNA sequence is as follows: TGTGCCAGCACCGATGCCCTGGCCTCCTCTGGGGCCAACGTCCTGACTTTC. The rearrangement combines TRBV6-1 with TRBJ2-6; no D segment can be confidently identified. V loses 7 bases of germline sequence and J loses 0 bases, and the interval between the two ends is 16 bases. CDR1 and CDR2 are read off the germline V gene as MNHNS and SASEGT. The CDR3 holds 17 amino acids from the cysteine to the phenylalanine. Only the CDR3 DNA stays, 51 bases, in frame from base 1.